A single sample is the source of the 21 T cell receptor beta chains below, sequenced in a study of T cell responses to AZD1222 COVID-19 vaccine. Profiled with immunoSEQ multiplex PCR; TCRdb holds only in-frame clones, not every one. The table records approximately 100,000 clones, about 95% of them present only once. The material was peripheral blood, obtained on day 0 of AZD1222 vaccination. The receptors originated from an adult in good health.

The V call is TRBV12-3 or TRBV12-4, the J call TRBJ1-1; the D is unclear. This CDR3 comprises 13 residues. V was pared by 6 bases and J by 4 bases, with 12 bases between. The CDR3 is CASSAREFTEAFF. The CDR3 DNA reads TGTGCCAGCAGCGCCAGAGAGTTCACTGAAGCTTTCTTT.

This sequence joins TRBV18 and TRBJ1-1, with TRBD1 identical over 11 bases. Germline CDR1 KGHSH, CDR2 LQKENI. After removal of 4 bases from V and 6 bases from J, the junction contained 10 bases not matched to a gene. The CDR3 spans 16 residues. DNA of the CDR3: TGTGCCAGCTCACGGGCCGGGACAGGGGGTAACGCTGAAGCTTTCTTT. Translated: CASSRAGTGGNAEAFF. The full variable domain, with the rest looked up from reference TRBV18 and TRBJ1-1, is NAGVMQNPRHLVRRRGQEARLRCSPMKGHSHVYWYRQLPEEGLKFMVYLQKENIIDESGMPKERFSAEFPKEGPSILRIQQVVRGDSAAYFCASSRAGTGGNAEAFFGQGTRLTVV.

This chain uses TRBV6-2 or TRBV6-3 with TRBJ2-1, with 7 positions matching TRBD2. This CDR3 has 14 residues. The J segment lost 8 bases and the V segment lost 6 bases, leaving 10 bases of the junction unmatched. The germline V gene has CDR1 MNHEY and CDR2 SVGEGT. CDR3 sequence: CASSLERGRDEQFF. The CDR3 nucleotides are TGTGCCAGCAGCCTAGAGCGGGGTAGGGATGAGCAGTTCTTC.

V usage is TRBV1 and J usage is TRBJ2-7; the DNA was not used to check the table's D call, TRBD1. TRBV1 is marked as a pseudogene. This CDR3 has 19 residues. CDR3 DNA: TGCACCAGCAGCCGCGTCCGGACAGGGATGAAACTTTACTCCTACGAGCAGTACTTC. Protein: CTSSRVRTGMKLYSYEQYF.

This chain joins TRBV6-5 and TRBJ2-4; TRBD1 might be the D (6 bases). CDR3 length equals 14 residues. Per germline, CDR1 MNHEY and CDR2 SVGAGI. Trimming pared 7 bases from V and 0 bases from J, leaving 10 bases between. CDR3: CASNTGIAKNIQYF. DNA of the CDR3: TGTGCCAGCAATACAGGGATAGCCAAAAACATTCAGTACTTC.

About this clone: Additional DNA sequences in this sample encode the identical CDR3. The J gene is TRBJ1-1, the V gene TRBV28; D remains unclear. The CDR3 is 12 residues long. Germline V gives CDR1 MDHEN, CDR2 SYDVKM. V was pared by 2 bases and J by 3 bases, with 4 bases between. The CDR3 nucleotides are TGTGCCAGCAGTTTAGGGTACACTGAAGCTTTCTTT. Its translation: CASSLGYTEAFF.

V and J are TRBV27 and TRBJ2-1; no clear D gene. Per germline, CDR1 MNHEY and CDR2 SMNVEV (reference sequence). Trimming left V 6 bases short and J 2 bases short, with 5 bases between. This CDR3 has 12 residues. CDR3 amino acids: CASRAAYNEQFF. The CDR3 DNA reads TGTGCCAGCAGGGCAGCCTACAATGAGCAGTTCTTC.

Only one count was recorded for this clone. The chain couples TRBV2 to TRBJ2-7; 8 positions match TRBD1. J was trimmed by 4 bases and V by 3 bases; bases with no gene match: 8. This CDR3 has 15 residues. Germline CDR1 reads SNHLY; CDR2 reads FYNNEI. The CDR3 nucleotides are TGTGCCAGCAGTGACTGGCAGGGGGCAGGGTACGAGCAGTACTTC. Its protein product is CASSDWQGAGYEQYF.

The chain couples TRBV5-5 to TRBJ1-1; tentatively, D is TRBD1 (5 bases). The V end lost 0 bases, the J end lost 1 base, and 10 bases lay between the germline ends. The CDR3 runs to 15 residues. Germline V CDR1 and CDR2: SGHKS, YYEKEE (reference sequence). The CDR3 DNA reads TGTGCCAGCAGCTTGGGGGGCTTAGGGAACACTGAAGCTTTCTTT. Encoded protein: CASSLGGLGNTEAFF.

This chain uses TRBV19 with TRBJ1-4; D remains unclear. The V and J ends lost 9 bases and 4 bases respectively, with 15 bases between them. In germline, CDR1 is LNHDA, CDR2 SQIVND (reference sequence). This CDR3 spans 14 amino acids. CDR3 nucleotides: TGTGCCAGCGGCGATCCGGGAGGTAATGAAAAACTGTTTTTT. This translates into CASGDPGGNEKLFF. Filled out from reference TRBV19 and TRBJ1-4, the complete variable domain reads DGGITQSPKYLFRKEGQNVTLSCEQNLNHDAMYWYRQDPGQGLRLIYYSQIVNDFQKGDIAEGYSVSREKKESFPLTVTSAQKNPTAFYLCASGDPGGNEKLFFGSGTQLSVL.

The chain recombines TRBV6-4 with TRBJ2-2; D is uncertain. Trimming took off 3 bases at V and 5 bases at J, with 7 bases between the two ends. This CDR3 contains 13 residues. The germline V gene has CDR1 MRHNA and CDR2 SNTAGT. The CDR3 DNA is TGTGCCAGCAGTGATCAACAAACCGGGGAGCTGTTTTTT. Its translation is CASSDQQTGELFF.

The chain recombines TRBV11-2 with TRBJ1-2; D unresolved. The CDR3 length is 14 residues. V lost 1 base and J lost 4, with 10 bases in between. Germline CDR1 reads SGHAT; CDR2 reads FQNNGV. The CDR3 nucleotides are TGTGCCAGCAGCTTAGTGGTACCGAGCTATGGCTACACCTTC. Translating gives CASSLVVPSYGYTF.

The chain joins TRBV2 to TRBJ2-7; possibly TRBD1 for D (5 bases). V was pared by 7 bases and J by 1 base, with 17 bases between. The V gene's germline CDR1 is SNHLY and CDR2 FYNNEI. This CDR3 spans 15 amino acids. The CDR3 coding sequence is TGTGCCAGCAAAGAAGACAGTGGGTCTTCCTACGAGCAGTACTTC. Its translation is CASKEDSGSSYEQYF.

The CDR3 DNA follows: TGTGCCAGCAGCTTAGTGGGGTTGGAGACCCAGTACTTC. Translating gives CASSLVGLETQYF. The rearrangement uses TRBV7-2 and TRBJ2-5; D ambiguous. This CDR3 is 13 amino acids long. V dropped 1 base and J dropped 5 bases, with 8 bases sitting between them. CDR1 and CDR2 (germline): SGHTA, FQGNSA. Variable domain in full (rest from reference TRBV7-2 and TRBJ2-5): GAGVSQSPSNKVTEKGKDVELRCDPISGHTALYWYRQSLGQGLEFLIYFQGNSAPDKSGLPSDRFSAERTGGSVSTLTIQRTQQEDSAVYLCASSLVGLETQYFGPGTRLLVL.

This clone was recorded once. The CDR3 nucleotides read TGTGCCAGCAGCCAGTGGTCTGGGGGCGGGTACAATGAGCAGTTCTTC. This codes for CASSQWSGGGYNEQFF. The chain recombines TRBV7-3 with TRBJ2-1, with D perhaps matching TRBD1 (6 bases). The CDR3 loop spans 16 amino acids. The germline CDR1 and CDR2 sequences are SGHTA and FQGTGA. Trimming pared 5 bases from V and 4 bases from J, leaving 18 bases between.

The chain is built from TRBV9 and TRBJ1-5; D not certain. There are 16 residues in the CDR3. With 4 bases removed from V and 0 bases from J, the gap between germline ends came to 14 bases. Germline values: CDR1 SGDLS, CDR2 YYNGEE. CDR3 residues: CASSPSVHISNQPQHF. The CDR3 DNA sequence: TGTGCCAGCAGCCCTTCGGTTCATATTAGCAATCAGCCCCAGCATTTT. Drawing the rest from reference TRBV9 and TRBJ1-5, the complete variable domain is DSGVTQTPKHLITATGQRVTLRCSPRSGDLSVYWYQQSLDQGLQFLIQYYNGEERAKGNILERFSAQQFPDLHSELNLSSLELGDSALYFCASSPSVHISNQPQHFGDGTRLSIL.

This chain joins TRBV9 and TRBJ2-2; 12 bases line up with TRBD1. This CDR3 is built from 16 residues. Germline loops: CDR1 SGDLS, CDR2 YYNGEE. The V and J ends lost 2 bases and 7 bases, in that order; junction bases with no gene match: 6. The CDR3 bases are TGTGCCAGCAGCGTCAGGGGGACAGGGGGCTTCGGGGAGCTGTTTTTT. Protein: CASSVRGTGGFGELFF.

The chain carries TRBV7-9 and TRBJ1-2; D uncertain. Germline V lookup: CDR1 SEHNR, CDR2 FQNEAQ (reference sequence). The CDR3 loop spans 12 amino acids. The V end lost 5 bases, the J end lost 1 base, and 5 bases lay between the germline ends. CDR3 sequence reads: CASSRDNYGYTF. The CDR3 region has the DNA TGTGCCAGCAGCAGGGATAACTATGGCTACACCTTC.

The V call is TRBV27, the J call TRBJ1-5; D unresolved. CDR3 length: 15 residues. V lost 2 bases to trimming and J lost 5 bases, with 13 bases between them. Germline-derived CDR1 and CDR2 are MNHEY and SMNVEV (reference sequence). The chain's CDR3 is CASSLVPLLDQPQHF. The CDR3 coding sequence is TGTGCCAGCAGTTTAGTACCACTCCTTGATCAGCCCCAGCATTTT.

The CDR3 nucleotides read TGTGCCACCAGTGATCCGACAGGGCCAAATGAAAAACTGTTTTTT. Protein product: CATSDPTGPNEKLFF. The chain carries TRBV24-1 and TRBJ1-4; 7 bases map to TRBD1. The CDR3 is 15 residues long. Germline loops: CDR1 KGHDR, CDR2 SFDVKD. With V trimmed by 3 bases and J by 5 bases, 5 bases remained unmatched.

This rearrangement joins TRBV2 to TRBJ1-5; D perhaps matches TRBD1 (6 bases). V lost 2 bases, J lost 3 bases, and 8 bases lay in between. Germline V lookup: CDR1 SNHLY, CDR2 FYNNEI. The CDR3 runs to 14 residues. The CDR3 DNA is TGTGCCAGCAGTGAAAGACAGGCCAATCAGCCCCAGCATTTT. It is translated as CASSERQANQPQHF.